The 23 T cell receptor beta chains listed next were all sequenced from one sample in a study of blood T cell repertoires in COVID-19 (dated by TCRdb to about 2020). Library generation was performed with the immunoSEQ multiplex PCR assay. Entries here come from immuneACCESS through TCRdb and include only in-frame sequences with V and J called. Some clones fail to appear in such tables; in the studies checked, an unresolved V gene covers under half of the shortfall, and the cause of the remainder is unknown. The sample yields a few hundred thousand clones; 87% were counted once. The ten largest clones take up roughly 3% of the sample. Material: peripheral blood. The receptors shown here come from a young man with active or convalescent COVID-19.

This clone occurred once. The rearrangement links TRBV5-1 to TRBJ2-3; perhaps TRBD1 as D (6 bases). Germline V gives CDR1 SGHRS, CDR2 YFSETQ. V lost 2 bases and J lost 1, with 11 bases in between. The CDR3 covers 15 residues. The CDR3, as DNA: TGCGCCAGCAGCTTATACAGGGTTGGCACAGATACGCAGTATTTT. Protein sequence: CASSLYRVGTDTQYF. The variable domain in full, completed from reference TRBV5-1 and TRBJ2-3, reads KAGVTQTPRYLIKTRGQQVTLSCSPISGHRSVSWYQQTPGQGLQFLFEYFSETQRNKGNFPGRFSGRQFSNSRSEMNVSTLELGDSALYLCASSLYRVGTDTQYFGPGTRLTVL.

The chain combines TRBV5-1 with TRBJ1-1; the match to TRBD1 covers 9 bases. This CDR3 comprises 13 residues. The germline V gene has CDR1 SGHRS and CDR2 YFSETQ. V lost 4 bases to trimming and J lost 6 bases; unmatched junction nucleotides: 4. The CDR3 loop is CASSRDREAEAFF. Written as DNA, the CDR3 is TGCGCCAGCAGCAGGGACAGGGAGGCTGAAGCTTTCTTT.

This rearrangement joins TRBV13 to TRBJ2-1, with 8 positions matching TRBD1. CDR1 and CDR2 (germline): PRHDT, FYEKMQ (reference sequence). The J segment lost 10 bases and the V segment lost 2 bases, leaving 7 bases of the junction unmatched. CDR3 size: 14 residues. The CDR3 reads CASSLPDRANEQFF. The CDR3, as DNA: TGTGCCAGCAGCTTACCGGACAGGGCCAACGAGCAGTTCTTC.

This chain joins TRBV19 and TRBJ2-2; TRBD1 is a possible D gene (6 bases). Germline V lookup: CDR1 LNHDA, CDR2 SQIVND (reference sequence). The CDR3 covers 15 residues. The V end lost 7 bases, the J end lost 3 bases, and 15 bases lay between the germline ends. CDR3 bases: TGTGCCAGTATTGAGGGGGTTCGTGACACCGGGGAGCTGTTTTTT. Translation gives CASIEGVRDTGELFF.

The chain uses TRBV11-3 and TRBJ2-2, with 10 bases matching TRBD2. The CDR3 consists of 18 residues. Germline loops: CDR1 SGHNT, CDR2 YENEEA. V was pared by 4 bases and J by 6 bases, with 14 bases of the junction left unmatched. DNA of the CDR3: TGTGCCAGCAGCTCGCTACGGGCAGCGGGAGGGCGAGCCGGGGAGCTGTTTTTT. It yields the protein CASSSLRAAGGRAGELFF.

The chain employs TRBV5-4 and TRBJ2-2, with a weak D call TRBD2 (5 bases). Per germline, CDR1 SGHNT and CDR2 YYREEE (reference sequence). The CDR3 sequence is 14 residues long. V lost 0 bases and J lost 6, with 9 bases in between. CDR3 sequence (DNA): TGTGCCAGCAGCTTGGGCGGGCTAGCCGGGGAGCTGTTTTTT. It is translated as CASSLGGLAGELFF.

V gene TRBV19 combines with J gene TRBJ2-1; TRBD2 might be the D (6 bases). The CDR3 is 13 amino acids. With 6 bases removed from V and 7 bases from J, the gap between germline ends came to 13 bases. Germline V gives CDR1 LNHDA, CDR2 SQIVND (reference sequence). The CDR3 nucleotides read TGTGCCAGTAGAACCGGGGGATATAATGAGCAGTTCTTC. Its protein product is CASRTGGYNEQFF.

The genes are TRBV28 and TRBJ1-1; D unresolved. V was clipped by 5 bases and J by 4 bases, with 17 bases between them. CDR3 length equals 15 residues. In germline, CDR1 is MDHEN, CDR2 SYDVKM. The CDR3 spells CASSASIRGPTEAFF. CDR3 DNA: TGTGCCAGCAGTGCCTCTATTAGAGGGCCCACTGAAGCTTTCTTT.

The V and J genes are TRBV10-1 and TRBJ2-1, with 12 nucleotides matching TRBD2. The J segment lost 7 bases and the V segment lost 3 bases, leaving 7 bases of the junction unmatched. Germline V gene sequence: CDR1 WNHNN, CDR2 SYGVQD (reference sequence). This CDR3 has 16 amino acids. CDR3: CASSDLTSGGHNEQFF. CDR3 coding DNA: TGCGCCAGCAGTGACTTAACTAGCGGGGGGCATAATGAGCAGTTCTTC.

With respect to this clone: This CDR3 is also generated by other DNA sequences in the sample. The genes are TRBV19 and TRBJ2-1; TRBD1 agrees at 10 bases. The CDR3 has 15 amino acids. V gave up 3 bases and J gave up 4 bases; unmatched junction bases: 3. Germline values: CDR1 LNHDA, CDR2 SQIVND (reference sequence). In DNA, the CDR3 is TGTGCCAGTAGTATCGACAGGGGGCTTTACAATGAGCAGTTCTTC. Amino acids: CASSIDRGLYNEQFF.

This chain joins TRBV11-2 and TRBJ2-1; the match to TRBD2 covers 7 bases. This CDR3 is 15 amino acids long. V was pared by 4 bases and J by 8 bases, with 11 bases of the junction left unmatched. Germline assignment: CDR1 SGHAT and CDR2 FQNNGV. In nucleotides, the CDR3 is TGTGCCAGCAGCTCCCCCGGATGGGGGAGGGATGAGCAGTTCTTC. Amino acids: CASSSPGWGRDEQFF.

This chain uses TRBV28 with TRBJ1-3, with a possible D match to TRBD1 (5 bases). Trimming shortened V by 4 bases and J by 4 bases, and 17 bases separated the two germline ends. This CDR3 has 16 amino acids. Germline lookup yields CDR1 MDHEN and CDR2 SYDVKM. The CDR3 loop reads CASSSSAAGLGNTIYF. CDR3 DNA sequence: TGTGCCAGCAGTTCCTCCGCGGCAGGGTTAGGAAACACCATATATTTT.

The chain is built from TRBV5-1 and TRBJ2-5; TRBD1 matches at 9 bases. Trimming at V came to 6 bases and at J to 5 bases, leaving 11 bases not matched to a gene. In germline, CDR1 is SGHRS, CDR2 YFSETQ. The CDR3 runs 15 residues. DNA of the CDR3: TGCGCCAGCACTACAGGGGGCCCCCCATGGGAGACCCAGTACTTC. Amino acids: CASTTGGPPWETQYF.

This clone was counted only a few times. The chain carries TRBV6-5 and TRBJ2-1; 9 nucleotides agree with TRBD2. V lost 4 bases and J lost 2; bases outside the gene matches: 6. The CDR3 length is 16 residues. Germline CDR1 and CDR2: MNHEY and SVGAGI. CDR3 sequence: CASSLASGEAYNEQFF. The CDR3 DNA reads TGTGCCAGCAGTTTGGCTAGCGGGGAAGCCTACAATGAGCAGTTCTTC.

The chain is built from TRBV3-1 (or the pseudogene TRBV3-2) and TRBJ1-2; weak D call: TRBD1 (5 bases). The CDR3 extends over 16 amino acids. Germline values: CDR1 LGHDT, CDR2 YNNKEL (reference sequence). Trimming took 2 bases from V and 0 from J, leaving 13 bases between them. In DNA form, the CDR3 reads TGTGCCAGCAGCCAACTGCGGGGCCGAGCTAACTATGGCTACACCTTC. It yields the protein CASSQLRGRANYGYTF.

J is TRBJ2-7 and V is TRBV9, with D hard to call. CDR3 length: 13 residues. Trimming took off 4 bases at V and 1 base at J, with 9 bases between the two ends. Germline values: CDR1 SGDLS, CDR2 YYNGEE. CDR3 in amino acids: CASSSGSSYEQYF. The CDR3 bases are TGTGCCAGCAGCTCCGGGTCGTCCTACGAGCAGTACTTC. Variable domain in full (rest from reference TRBV9 and TRBJ2-7): DSGVTQTPKHLITATGQRVTLRCSPRSGDLSVYWYQQSLDQGLQFLIQYYNGEERAKGNILERFSAQQFPDLHSELNLSSLELGDSALYFCASSSGSSYEQYFGPGTRLTVT.

The chain recombines TRBV5-8 with TRBJ2-1, with 8 bases fitting TRBD2. The trim removed 1 base at V and 0 bases at J, leaving 0 bases unmatched. Germline loops: CDR1 SGHTS, CDR2 YDEGEE. This CDR3 comprises 15 residues. In nucleotides, the CDR3 is TGTGCCAGCAGCTTGCGGGGGGGCTCCTACAATGAGCAGTTCTTC. Protein product: CASSLRGGSYNEQFF. Full variable domain (rest looked up from reference TRBV5-8 and TRBJ2-1): EAGVTQSPTHLIKTRGQQATLRCSPISGHTSVYWYQQALGLGLQFLLWYDEGEERNRGNFPPRFSGRQFPNYSSELNVNALELEDSALYLCASSLRGGSYNEQFFGPGTRLTVL.

The chain recombines TRBV7-3 with TRBJ2-3; TRBD1 matches at 10 bases. CDR1 is SGHTA and CDR2 is FQGTGA in the germline V gene. The junction had 1 base not matched to a gene; V was cut back by 3 bases and J by 4 bases. The CDR3 is 14 residues long. CDR3 nucleotides: TGTGCCAGCAGCTTGGGGACAGGGGCAGATACGCAGTATTTT. Translating it yields CASSLGTGADTQYF.

In DNA form, the CDR3 reads TGTGCCAGCAGCTTAGAAGGGGGTGTGGGAGGCTACACCTTC. It yields the protein CASSLEGGVGGYTF. The chain is built from TRBV7-9 and TRBJ1-2; D is possibly TRBD1 (6 bases). This CDR3 comprises 14 residues. Looked up from germline, CDR1 is SEHNR and CDR2 is FQNEAQ (reference sequence). Between the trimmed V and J ends, which lost 1 base and 8 bases, there was a span of 14 bases.

The count of this clone is one. The chain is built from TRBV29-1 and TRBJ2-3, with D maybe TRBD2 (5 bases). V gave up 4 bases and J gave up 0 bases, with 8 bases separating them. From germline, CDR1 is SQVTM and CDR2 ANQGSEA. This CDR3 contains 13 residues. The chain's CDR3 is CSVASYSTDTQYF. In nucleotides, the CDR3 is TGCAGCGTTGCTAGCTATAGCACAGATACGCAGTATTTT.

V and J are TRBV29-1 and TRBJ1-2; 8 bases align to TRBD1. CDR1 and CDR2 (germline): SQVTM, ANQGSEA. The CDR3 is made up of 13 amino acids. V shed 3 bases and J 4 bases; nucleotides not matched to a gene: 4. This chain's CDR3 is CSVDPGTGYGYTF. In nucleotides, the CDR3 is TGCAGCGTTGATCCCGGGACAGGCTATGGCTACACCTTC.

The gene calls are TRBV10-3 and TRBJ2-3; 7 nucleotides line up with TRBD1. Losses at the gene ends were 3 bases for V and 2 bases for J; bases not matched to a gene: 2. The CDR3 runs 14 residues. From germline, CDR1 is ENHRY and CDR2 SYGVKD. DNA for the CDR3: TGTGCCATCAGTGAAGACAGGGTCACAGATACGCAGTATTTT. It encodes CAISEDRVTDTQYF.

This clone was observed a single time. The chain recombines TRBV5-4 with TRBJ1-2, with a weak D call TRBD1 (5 bases). Germline V gene sequence: CDR1 SGHNT, CDR2 YYREEE (reference sequence). The CDR3 has 15 residues. V lost 2 bases to trimming and J lost 2 bases, with 13 bases between them. The CDR3 spells CASSFSPPGNYGYTF. CDR3 nucleotides: TGTGCCAGCAGCTTTAGCCCCCCAGGGAACTATGGCTACACCTTC.